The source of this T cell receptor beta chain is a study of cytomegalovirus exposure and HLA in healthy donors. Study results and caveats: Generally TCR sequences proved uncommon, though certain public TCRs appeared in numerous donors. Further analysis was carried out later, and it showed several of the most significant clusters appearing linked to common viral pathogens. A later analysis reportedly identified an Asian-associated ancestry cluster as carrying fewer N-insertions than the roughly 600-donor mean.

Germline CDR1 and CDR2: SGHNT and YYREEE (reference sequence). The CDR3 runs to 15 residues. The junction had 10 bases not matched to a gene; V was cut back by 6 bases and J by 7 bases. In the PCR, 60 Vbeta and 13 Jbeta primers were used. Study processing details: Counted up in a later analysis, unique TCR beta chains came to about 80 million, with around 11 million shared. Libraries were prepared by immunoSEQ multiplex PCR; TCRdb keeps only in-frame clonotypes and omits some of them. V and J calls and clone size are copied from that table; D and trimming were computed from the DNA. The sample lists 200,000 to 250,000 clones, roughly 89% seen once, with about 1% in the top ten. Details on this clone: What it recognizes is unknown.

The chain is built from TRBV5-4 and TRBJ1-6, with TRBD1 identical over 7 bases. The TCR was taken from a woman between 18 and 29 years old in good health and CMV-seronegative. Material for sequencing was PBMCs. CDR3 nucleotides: TGTGCCAGCACCAACAGGACAGGAGGGAATTCACCCCTCCACTTT. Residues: CASTNRTGGNSPLHF.